The present T cell receptor beta chain was sequenced within a study of blood T cell repertoires in COVID-19. Study information: Samples representing acute and convalescent COVID-19 were sourced from the United States, Italy and Spain. T cells, B-cell-depleted T cells, or PBMCs provided the cDNA or gDNA that served as material.

This CDR3 contains 13 residues. V gave up 11 bases and J gave up 4 bases, with 12 bases separating them. CDR1 MNHEY and CDR2 SVGAGI come from the germline V gene. As handled by the study authors: By means of reference gene primer amplification, nucleated cell counts were estimated. The data were produced by immunoSEQ multiplex PCR, yet TCRdb's version contains in-frame clones alone and is incomplete. V, J and clone size derive from that table, while D and trimming were established from the DNA sequence. This table holds about 42,000 clones, about 91% found once. Source material: peripheral blood. This receptor was obtained from a man in his fifties or sixties with active COVID-19. V usage is TRBV6-5 and J usage is TRBJ1-6; D gene ambiguous. The CDR3 DNA sequence: TGTGCCGCCCGGCGGCGGTATAATTCACCCCTCCACTTT. It translates to CAARRRYNSPLHF.